One and the same sample provided the 29 T cell receptor beta chains below, sequenced in a study of post-analysis software for immune sequencing data. General study points: The study found TRBV5-6, TRBV5-1 and TRBV20-1 among a few TRBV segments more frequent in patients than controls.

The TCR beta cDNA libraries contained unique molecular identifiers. MiXCR, run by TCRdb on the PCR reads, gives a single entry per CDR3 protein. The sample comprises roughly 730,000 distinct CDR3 sequences, roughly 29% of which are singletons, and around 0.6% rests with the top ten. Antigens for these TCRs are unknown. The sequenced sample consisted of blood. These TCRs come from a girl aged 5 to 17 with multiple sclerosis.

The chain carries TRBV7-8 and TRBJ1-1; D call uncertain. This CDR3 is built from 14 residues. The germline gives CDR1 SGHVS, CDR2 FQNEAQ. V dropped 1 base and J dropped 3 bases, with 9 bases sitting between them. CDR3 DNA: TGTGCCAGCAGCTTAGTGGGCGGTTACACTGAAGCTTTCTTT. Translating it yields CASSLVGGYTEAFF.

This chain joins TRBV2 and TRBJ2-1; D not resolved. The CDR3 consists of 13 residues. V was cut by 4 bases and J by 0 bases, with 4 bases left in between. CDR1 and CDR2 from the germline V gene are SNHLY and FYNNEI. CDR3 bases: TGTGCCAGCAGTGCCCGCTCCTACAATGAGCAGTTCTTC. Its protein product is CASSARSYNEQFF.

This clonotype was observed a few times. The chain joins TRBV20-1 to TRBJ2-3; 12 positions match TRBD2. The germline CDR1 and CDR2 sequences are DFQATT and SNEGSKA (reference sequence). J was trimmed by 7 bases and V by 5 bases; bases with no gene match: 7. The CDR3 has 14 residues. CDR3 protein: CSAPTSGSLNTQYF. The CDR3, as DNA: TGCAGTGCTCCGACTAGCGGGAGTTTGAATACGCAGTATTTT.

The rearrangement joins TRBV27 to TRBJ2-7; D may be TRBD2 (6 bases). The germline CDR1 and CDR2 sequences are MNHEY and SMNVEV (reference sequence). With 2 bases removed from V and 0 bases from J, the gap between germline ends came to 11 bases. The CDR3 extends over 15 amino acids. The CDR3 nucleotides are TGTGCCAGCAGTTTACTTGGACTACGCTCCTACGAGCAGTACTTC. It translates to CASSLLGLRSYEQYF.

The V call is TRBV13, the J call TRBJ1-5; 10 bases are shared with TRBD1. V dropped 5 bases and J dropped 7; count of bases not matched to a gene: 14. The germline gives CDR1 PRHDT, CDR2 FYEKMQ (reference sequence). The CDR3 contains 17 residues. CDR3 nucleotide sequence: TGTGCCAGCAGCACGAGACGACAGGGGGCAGAGGGCCAGCCCCAGCATTTT. As protein: CASSTRRQGAEGQPQHF.

This clonotype was detected only a few times. CDR3 sequence reads: CSASTGIYGYTF. In nucleotides, the CDR3 is TGCAGTGCGAGCACAGGGATCTATGGCTACACCTTC. The V call is TRBV20-1, the J call TRBJ1-2; tentative D call: TRBD1 (6 bases). The CDR3 is 12 residues long. The germline V gene encodes CDR1 DFQATT and CDR2 SNEGSKA (reference sequence). Trimming removed 6 bases at V and 4 bases at J, with 12 bases between.

The V and J genes are TRBV29-1 and TRBJ1-1, with D possibly matching TRBD1 (5 bases). CDR1 is SQVTM, CDR2 ANQGSEA, per germline. V gave up 8 bases and J gave up 4 bases, with 17 bases separating them. The CDR3 length is 13 residues. The CDR3 nucleotides are TGCAGCACCGGGCAGGGAACTCGCACTGAAGCTTTCTTT. This codes for CSTGQGTRTEAFF.

This clonotype has only a few counts. This rearrangement joins TRBV18 to TRBJ2-1, with D perhaps TRBD1 (6 bases). The CDR3 covers 16 residues. V lost 3 bases, J lost 3 bases, and 15 bases lay in between. In germline, CDR1 is KGHSH, CDR2 LQKENI. DNA for the CDR3: TGTGCCAGCTCACCCCAGACAGGACAGTTCTACAATGAGCAGTTCTTC. Translated, it gives CASSPQTGQFYNEQFF.

CDR3: CSVGLLMGPDTQYF. CDR3 DNA: TGCAGCGTGGGGCTCCTCATGGGGCCAGATACGCAGTATTTT. V gene TRBV29-1 combines with J gene TRBJ2-3, with D perhaps matching TRBD1 (5 bases). V was cut by 6 bases and J by 4 bases, with 17 bases left in between. The CDR3 contains 14 residues. Germline CDR1 SQVTM, CDR2 ANQGSEA.

The J gene is TRBJ2-5, the V gene TRBV28, with TRBD2 matching 7 bases. J lost 2 bases, V lost 10 bases, and 13 bases had no gene match. The CDR3 totals 15 residues. Germline assignment: CDR1 MDHEN and CDR2 SYDVKM. CDR3 in amino acids: CATRVGGLGQETQYF. The CDR3 DNA reads as TGTGCCACCCGGGTCGGGGGGTTGGGGCAAGAGACCCAGTACTTC.

This clonotype was counted only a few times. The chain employs TRBV29-1 and TRBJ2-7; D perhaps matches TRBD1 (5 bases). The V gene lost 4 bases and the J gene lost 3 bases, with 7 bases spanning the gap. CDR1 SQVTM and CDR2 ANQGSEA come from the germline V gene. The CDR3 has 11 residues. Here the CDR3 reads CSVATDYEQYF. The DNA of the CDR3 is TGCAGCGTTGCGACAGACTACGAGCAGTACTTC.

This clonotype occurred a few times. In DNA, the CDR3 is TGCAGCGTTTGTTTAGGACTAGCGAGCACAGATACGCAGTATTTT. This encodes CSVCLGLASTDTQYF. J is TRBJ2-3 and V is TRBV29-1; TRBD2 aligns across 9 bases. CDR3 length equals 15 residues. V trimming: 5 bases; J trimming: 0 bases; junction bases outside the gene matches: 6. Germline lookup yields CDR1 SQVTM and CDR2 ANQGSEA.

In its sample, this clonotype was seen a few times. The gene calls are TRBV20-1 and TRBJ2-7; 11 bases are shared with TRBD1. The CDR3 sequence is 15 residues long. The junction had 5 bases not matched to a gene; V was cut back by 0 bases and J by 4 bases. Germline CDR1 reads DFQATT; CDR2 reads SNEGSKA (reference sequence). The CDR3 coding sequence is TGCAGTGCTAGAGATCGGGACAGGGGGTTATACGAGCAGTACTTC. Amino acid sequence: CSARDRDRGLYEQYF.

A few counts support this clonotype. The chain is built from TRBV14 and TRBJ2-3; no clear D gene. Trimming removed 1 base from V and 2 bases from J, with 7 bases in between. Germline V gene data show CDR1 as SGHDN and CDR2 as FVKESK. CDR3 length: 14 amino acids. The CDR3 region is CASSQGSVTDTQYF. CDR3 DNA: TGTGCCAGCAGCCAAGGGAGCGTCACAGATACGCAGTATTTT.

The CDR3 is CASSLGTLAGGRRDEQFF. CDR3 nucleotides: TGCGCCAGCAGCTTAGGCACCCTAGCGGGGGGCCGAAGGGATGAGCAGTTCTTC. This sequence joins TRBV5-1 and TRBJ2-1; TRBD2 matches 11 bases. CDR1 and CDR2 (germline): SGHRS, YFSETQ. The V and J ends lost 2 bases and 8 bases, in that order; junction bases with no gene match: 15. CDR3 length: 18 residues. Using reference TRBV5-1 and TRBJ2-1 for the parts outside the CDR3, the full variable domain is KAGVTQTPRYLIKTRGQQVTLSCSPISGHRSVSWYQQTPGQGLQFLFEYFSETQRNKGNFPGRFSGRQFSNSRSEMNVSTLELGDSALYLCASSLGTLAGGRRDEQFFGPGTRLTVL.

This clonotype was seen repeatedly, ten times or more. V gene TRBV9 combines with J gene TRBJ2-7; D is tentatively TRBD1 or TRBD2 (5 bases each). CDR1 SGDLS and CDR2 YYNGEE come from the germline V gene. V was clipped by 1 base and J by 6 bases, with 14 bases between them. This CDR3 comprises 14 residues. The CDR3 region is CASSVQGSAGEQYF. As DNA, the CDR3 is TGTGCCAGCAGCGTACAGGGATCGGCGGGCGAGCAGTACTTC. Supplemented by reference TRBV9 and TRBJ2-7, the full variable domain reads DSGVTQTPKHLITATGQRVTLRCSPRSGDLSVYWYQQSLDQGLQFLIQYYNGEERAKGNILERFSAQQFPDLHSELNLSSLELGDSALYFCASSVQGSAGEQYFGPGTRLTVT.

The CDR3 bases are TGTGCCAGCAGCGCGCGGGACAGGTTGAACACTGAAGCTTTCTTT. Translated, it gives CASSARDRLNTEAFF. The chain uses TRBV7-9 and TRBJ1-1; 8 bases align to TRBD1. This CDR3 is built from 15 residues. The V and J ends lost 5 bases and 0 bases, in that order; junction bases with no gene match: 5. CDR1 and CDR2 (germline): SEHNR, FQNEAQ (reference sequence).

The CDR3 sequence is CASSSGLAGGTSFTDTQYF. As DNA, the CDR3 is TGCGCCAGCAGCTCCGGACTAGCGGGAGGGACATCCTTCACAGATACGCAGTATTTT. The chain joins TRBV5-1 to TRBJ2-3; 15 bases align to TRBD2. The CDR3 contains 19 residues. V lost 3 bases and J lost 2; bases outside the gene matches: 10. Per germline, CDR1 SGHRS and CDR2 YFSETQ.

The V gene is TRBV5-1, the J gene TRBJ2-3; 9 bases map to TRBD2. Losses at the gene ends were 3 bases for V and 3 bases for J; bases not matched to a gene: 5. The CDR3 spans 15 residues. The V gene's germline CDR1 is SGHRS and CDR2 YFSETQ. The CDR3: CASSSFGLATDTQYF. In nucleotides, the CDR3 is TGCGCCAGCAGCTCCTTTGGACTAGCGACAGATACGCAGTATTTT.

This clonotype has a count of ten or more. The CDR3 bases are TGTGCCAGCAGCTTACATGTCCCCTACGAGCAGTACTTC. It translates to CASSLHVPYEQYF. This chain connects TRBV7-8 to TRBJ2-7; D gene ambiguous. Trimming took off 2 bases at V and 2 bases at J, with 7 bases between the two ends. The CDR3 has 13 amino acids. Looked up from germline, CDR1 is SGHVS and CDR2 is FQNEAQ.

This clonotype was detected ten times or more. This chain uses TRBV7-2 with TRBJ1-1; TRBD1 might be the D (5 bases). CDR3 length: 14 amino acids. V was pared by 2 bases and J by 4 bases, with 11 bases between. Germline V gives CDR1 SGHTA, CDR2 FQGNSA. CDR3 sequence: CASSLSGGGTEAFF. The CDR3 DNA follows: TGTGCCAGCAGCTTAAGTGGGGGGGGCACTGAAGCTTTCTTT.

This clonotype was recorded a few times. This sequence joins TRBV5-5 and TRBJ2-1, with D possibly matching TRBD2 (6 bases). The CDR3 sequence is 17 residues long. Trimming stripped 5 bases from V and 4 bases from J, with 22 bases between. Germline V gives CDR1 SGHKS, CDR2 YYEKEE (reference sequence). CDR3 nucleotide sequence: TGTGCCAGCAGGGAGGGGAGGAGTGTAGATTCTTACAATGAGCAGTTCTTC. This gives the protein CASREGRSVDSYNEQFF.

The chain has TRBV7-2 and TRBJ2-7, with TRBD2 matching 9 bases. With V trimmed by 5 bases and J by 6 bases, 11 bases remained unmatched. The length of the CDR3 is 15 residues. The germline CDR1 and CDR2 sequences are SGHTA and FQGNSA. CDR3 amino acids: CASSRLASGIFEQYF. CDR3 DNA: TGTGCCAGCAGCCGCCTGGCTAGCGGGATCTTCGAGCAGTACTTC.

Details on this clonotype: A much larger clone lies a single base off, so this may be a read error. The chain links TRBV6-6 to TRBJ2-1; 9 bases fit TRBD1. Gene TRBJ2-7 matches the end of the DNA better, so the J call may be wrong. The CDR3 covers 17 residues. The germline V gene has CDR1 MNHNY and CDR2 SVGAGI (reference sequence). The CDR3 here is CASSYTMTGGPYNEQYF. CDR3 bases: TGTGCCAGCAGTTACACTATGACAGGGGGACCCTACAATGAGCAGTACTTC.

This clonotype was picked up a small number of times. The V call is TRBV6-1, the J call TRBJ1-1; D might be TRBD1 (5 bases). The germline CDR1 and CDR2 sequences are MNHNS and SASEGT. The CDR3 has 15 residues. Trimming took off 3 bases at V and 5 bases at J, with 16 bases between the two ends. Here the CDR3 DNA reads TGTGCCAGCAGTGAGGTTGGGGGGTCGGGAACTGAAGCTTTCTTT. It encodes CASSEVGGSGTEAFF.

The chain employs TRBV6-5 and TRBJ2-3, with 9 bases lining up with TRBD1. The CDR3 has 13 residues. Germline V gene data show CDR1 as MNHEY and CDR2 as SVGAGI. With V trimmed by 6 bases and J by 13 bases, 11 bases remained unmatched. CDR3: CASSFSAGTGKYF. Here the CDR3 DNA reads TGTGCCAGCAGCTTTTCGGCCGGGACAGGGAAGTATTTT.

The chain couples TRBV5-1 to TRBJ1-2; D perhaps matches TRBD1 (6 bases). The CDR3 extends over 15 amino acids. Germline loops: CDR1 SGHRS, CDR2 YFSETQ. Trimming left V 1 base short and J 4 bases short, with 14 bases between. CDR3 sequence: CASSLKAGAGYGYTF. CDR3 DNA: TGCGCCAGCAGCTTGAAGGCAGGGGCGGGCTATGGCTACACCTTC.

In its sample, this clonotype was seen a few times. The chain uses TRBV20-1 and TRBJ2-7; D tentatively fits TRBD1 or TRBD2 (5 bases each). Germline assignment: CDR1 DFQATT and CDR2 SNEGSKA (reference sequence). This CDR3 is 17 amino acids long. Trimming stripped 5 bases from V and 0 bases from J, with 23 bases between. The CDR3 region has the DNA TGCAGTGCTTATCCGTATGGGGGACGACCGAGCTCCTACGAGCAGTACTTC. It codes for CSAYPYGGRPSSYEQYF.

Only a few counts were recorded for this clonotype. The chain carries TRBV20-1 and TRBJ1-2, with D possibly matching TRBD1 (6 bases). V lost 2 bases, J lost 4 bases, and 17 bases lay in between. Looked up from germline, CDR1 is DFQATT and CDR2 is SNEGSKA (reference sequence). This CDR3 is built from 15 residues. The CDR3 is CSARPIPQGIYGYTF. The CDR3 nucleotides are TGCAGTGCTAGACCGATACCACAGGGTATCTATGGCTACACCTTC.